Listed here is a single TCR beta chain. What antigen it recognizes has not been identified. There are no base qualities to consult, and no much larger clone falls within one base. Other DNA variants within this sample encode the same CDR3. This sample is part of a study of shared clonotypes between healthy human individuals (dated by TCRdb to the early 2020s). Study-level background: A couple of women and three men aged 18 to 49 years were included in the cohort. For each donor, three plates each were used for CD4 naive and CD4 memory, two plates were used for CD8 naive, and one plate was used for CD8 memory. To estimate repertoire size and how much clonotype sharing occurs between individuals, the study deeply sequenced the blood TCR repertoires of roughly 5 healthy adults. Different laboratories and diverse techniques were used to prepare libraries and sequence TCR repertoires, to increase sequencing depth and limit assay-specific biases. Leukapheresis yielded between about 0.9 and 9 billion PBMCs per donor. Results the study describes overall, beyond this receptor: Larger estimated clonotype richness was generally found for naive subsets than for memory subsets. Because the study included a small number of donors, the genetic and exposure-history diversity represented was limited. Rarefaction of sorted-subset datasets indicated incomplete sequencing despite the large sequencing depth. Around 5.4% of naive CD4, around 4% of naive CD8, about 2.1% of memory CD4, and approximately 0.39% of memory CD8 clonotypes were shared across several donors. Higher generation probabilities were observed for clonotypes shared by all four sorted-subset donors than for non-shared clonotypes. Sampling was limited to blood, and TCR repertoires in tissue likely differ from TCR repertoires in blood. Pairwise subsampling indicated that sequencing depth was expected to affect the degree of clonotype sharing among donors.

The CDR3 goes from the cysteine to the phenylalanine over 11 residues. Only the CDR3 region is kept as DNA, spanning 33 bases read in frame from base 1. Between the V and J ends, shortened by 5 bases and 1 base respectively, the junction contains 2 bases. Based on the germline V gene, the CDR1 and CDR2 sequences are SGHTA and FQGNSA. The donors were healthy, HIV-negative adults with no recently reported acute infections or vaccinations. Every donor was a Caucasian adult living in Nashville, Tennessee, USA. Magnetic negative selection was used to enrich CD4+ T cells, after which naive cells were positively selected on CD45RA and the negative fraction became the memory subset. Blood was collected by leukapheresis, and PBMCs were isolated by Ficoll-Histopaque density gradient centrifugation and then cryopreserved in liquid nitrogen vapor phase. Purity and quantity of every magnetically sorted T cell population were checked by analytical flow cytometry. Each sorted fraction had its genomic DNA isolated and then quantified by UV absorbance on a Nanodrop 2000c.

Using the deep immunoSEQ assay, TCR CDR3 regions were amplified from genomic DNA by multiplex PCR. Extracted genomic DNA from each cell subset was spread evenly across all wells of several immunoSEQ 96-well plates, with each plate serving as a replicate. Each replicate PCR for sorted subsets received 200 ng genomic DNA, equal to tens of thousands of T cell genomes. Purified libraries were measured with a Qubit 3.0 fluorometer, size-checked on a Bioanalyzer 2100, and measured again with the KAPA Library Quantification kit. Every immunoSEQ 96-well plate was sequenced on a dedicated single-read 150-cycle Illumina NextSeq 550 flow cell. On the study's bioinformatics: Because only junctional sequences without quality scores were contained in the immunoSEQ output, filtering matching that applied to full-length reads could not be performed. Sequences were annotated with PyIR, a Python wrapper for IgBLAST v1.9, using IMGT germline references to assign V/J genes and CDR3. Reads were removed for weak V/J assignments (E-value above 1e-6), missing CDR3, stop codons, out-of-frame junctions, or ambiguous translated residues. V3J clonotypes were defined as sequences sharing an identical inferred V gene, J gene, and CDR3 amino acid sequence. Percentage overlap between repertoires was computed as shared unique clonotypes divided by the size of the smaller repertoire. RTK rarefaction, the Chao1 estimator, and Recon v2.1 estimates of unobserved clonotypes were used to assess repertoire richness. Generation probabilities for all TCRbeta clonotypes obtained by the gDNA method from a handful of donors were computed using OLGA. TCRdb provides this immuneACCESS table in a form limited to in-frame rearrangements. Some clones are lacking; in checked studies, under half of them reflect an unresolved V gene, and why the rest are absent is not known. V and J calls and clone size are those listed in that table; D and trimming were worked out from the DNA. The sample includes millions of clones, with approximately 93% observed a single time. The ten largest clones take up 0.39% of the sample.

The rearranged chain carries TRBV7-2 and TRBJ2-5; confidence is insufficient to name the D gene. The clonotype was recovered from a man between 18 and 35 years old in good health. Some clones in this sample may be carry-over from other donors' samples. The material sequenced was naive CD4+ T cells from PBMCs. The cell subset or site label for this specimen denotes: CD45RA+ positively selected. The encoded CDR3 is CASSAQETQYF. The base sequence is TGTGCCAGCAGCGCCCAAGAGACCCAGTACTTC.